The 28 T cell receptor beta chains listed next were all sequenced from one sample in a study of blood T cells in healthy people across ages. Primed by a sample-barcoded 5' primer and a J-beta primer mix, a second PCR proceeded for about 6 to 12 cycles. TCRdb re-called the 5' RACE reads with MiXCR, one entry per CDR3 protein. Of hundreds of thousands of distinct CDR3 sequences listed, 58% were seen once; the top ten hold 30% to 45%. The sample was blood. The receptor set was obtained from a man aged 55 to 70 in good health.

The chain carries TRBV7-9 and TRBJ1-2, with TRBD1 matching 7 bases. V dropped 0 bases and J dropped 2; count of bases not matched to a gene: 6. CDR3 length: 16 amino acids. Germline assignment: CDR1 SEHNR and CDR2 FQNEAQ (reference sequence). CDR3 residues: CASSLAQGGRNYGYTF. Here the CDR3 DNA reads TGTGCCAGCAGCTTAGCCCAAGGGGGCAGAAACTATGGCTACACCTTC.

This clonotype was counted only a few times. This sequence joins TRBV6-1 and TRBJ2-1; D unresolved. Trimming took off 2 bases at V and 5 bases at J, with 13 bases between the two ends. The germline V gene has CDR1 MNHNS and CDR2 SASEGT. The CDR3 has 15 amino acids. As DNA, the CDR3 is TGTGCCAGCAGTGAACGGTGGGTCAGCAACAATGAGCAGTTCTTC. It specifies CASSERWVSNNEQFF.

This chain joins TRBV25-1 and TRBJ2-6; D is unclear. The ends were cut back, 8 bases at V and 0 bases at J, with 11 bases in the middle. The V gene's germline CDR1 is MGHDK and CDR2 SYGVNS. The CDR3 runs 15 residues. The CDR3 region has the DNA TGTGCCAGCGCGGCCCGGCGCTCTGGGGCCAACGTCCTGACTTTC. Amino acid sequence: CASAARRSGANVLTF.

The V gene is TRBV3-1, the J gene TRBJ2-3; D may match TRBD1 or TRBD2 (5 bases each). This CDR3 is 16 amino acids long. The V gene lost 7 bases and the J gene lost 5 bases, with 22 bases spanning the gap. CDR1 and CDR2 from the germline V gene are LGHDT and YNNKEL (reference sequence). This CDR3 reads CASMGDRRNFGDTQYF. The CDR3 coding sequence is TGTGCCAGCATGGGGGATAGAAGGAACTTTGGAGATACGCAGTATTTT.

This clonotype was found once. This chain links TRBV5-1 with TRBJ2-2, with a possible D match to TRBD2 (5 bases). V lost 1 base and J 6 bases, leaving 13 bases between the germline ends. Germline V gene lookup returns CDR1 SGHRS and CDR2 YFSETQ. The CDR3 loop spans 15 amino acids. Here the CDR3 DNA reads TGCGCCAGCAGCTTGCTCGATAGCGCCGCCGGGGAGCTGTTTTTT. Translated, it gives CASSLLDSAAGELFF.

This clonotype is a singleton in its sample. The J gene is TRBJ2-2, the V gene TRBV12-3 or TRBV12-4; the match to TRBD1 covers 9 bases. CDR3 length: 14 residues. The trim removed 6 bases at V and 7 bases at J, leaving 6 bases unmatched. The CDR3 DNA sequence: TGTGCCAGCAGCCTCACAGGGGGCATCGGGGAGCTGTTTTTT. Translation gives CASSLTGGIGELFF.

This chain links TRBV7-9 with TRBJ1-1; TRBD1 might be the D (5 bases). V lost 5 bases and J lost 0, with 13 bases in between. Germline CDR1 and CDR2: SEHNR and FQNEAQ (reference sequence). CDR3 length: 15 residues. CDR3 coding DNA: TGTGCCAGCAGCCCCCCGACAGCCATGAACACTGAAGCTTTCTTT. Protein: CASSPPTAMNTEAFF.

The sample holds a few counts of this clonotype. This chain links TRBV20-1 with TRBJ2-5; D assignment may be TRBD1 or TRBD2 (5 bases each). The DNA end lines up better with TRBJ2-7; the J call may be wrong. The V gene's germline CDR1 is DFQATT and CDR2 SNEGSKA (reference sequence). The CDR3 covers 14 residues. The CDR3 sequence is CSATGSSRAYEQYF. CDR3 in DNA: TGCAGTGCTACAGGGTCTAGCAGGGCCTACGAGCAGTACTTC.

CDR3 in DNA: TGCAGCTTTGTGTCCGTACAAGAGACCCAGTACTTC. This translates into CSFVSVQETQYF. The genes are TRBV29-1 and TRBJ2-4; the D is unclear. Gene TRBJ2-5 matches the end of the DNA better, so the J call may be wrong. Germline V gives CDR1 SQVTM, CDR2 ANQGSEA. This CDR3 is built from 12 residues.

V gene TRBV5-6 combines with J gene TRBJ1-1, with D hard to call. Germline V CDR1 and CDR2: SGHDT, YYEEEE. This CDR3 has 14 amino acids. Trimming removed 2 bases at V and 3 bases at J, with 11 bases between. CDR3 region: CASSFLGLDTEAFF. In DNA, the CDR3 is TGTGCCAGCAGCTTTTTAGGGCTGGACACTGAAGCTTTCTTT. Using reference TRBV5-6 and TRBJ1-1 for the parts outside the CDR3, the full variable domain is DAGVTQSPTHLIKTRGQQVTLRCSPKSGHDTVSWYQQALGQGPQFIFQYYEEEERQRGNFPDRFSGHQFPNYSSELNVNALLLGDSALYLCASSFLGLDTEAFFGQGTRLTVV.

This clonotype was seen many times. CDR3 amino acids: CSATQPGTALEGYTF. The CDR3 coding sequence is TGCAGTGCCACCCAACCTGGGACAGCCCTTGAAGGCTACACCTTC. This sequence joins TRBV20-1 and TRBJ1-2; 7 bases align to TRBD1. Germline V gene data show CDR1 as DFQATT and CDR2 as SNEGSKA (reference sequence). V shed 6 bases and J 8 bases; nucleotides not matched to a gene: 18. The CDR3 has 15 amino acids.

The table lists this clonotype with a count of one. The chain carries TRBV10-3 and TRBJ1-6, with a possible D match to TRBD1 (5 bases). Germline-derived CDR1 and CDR2 are ENHRY and SYGVKD. This CDR3 spans 16 amino acids. Trimming stripped 6 bases from V and 0 bases from J, with 12 bases between. This CDR3 reads CAIRGGASSYNSPLHF. The CDR3 nucleotides read TGTGCCATCAGGGGCGGGGCCAGCTCCTATAATTCACCCCTCCACTTT.

This sequence joins TRBV20-1 and TRBJ2-1, with 7 bases identical to TRBD1. The germline CDR1 and CDR2 sequences are DFQATT and SNEGSKA (reference sequence). This CDR3 region has 15 residues. The V gene end was trimmed by 6 bases and the J gene end by 0 bases; junction bases not matched to a gene: 8. In DNA, the CDR3 is TGCAGTGCCAAAACCCGACAGGGCTCCTACAATGAGCAGTTCTTC. Amino acids: CSAKTRQGSYNEQFF.

The gene calls are TRBV4-1 and TRBJ1-1; D gene uncertain. Germline-derived CDR1 and CDR2 are MGHRA and YSYEKL. The CDR3 spans 17 residues. Trimming pared 4 bases from V and 4 bases from J, leaving 22 bases between. CDR3 in DNA: TGCGCCAGCAGCCTGACGATCCCCGCGAGGGATTCCACTGAAGCTTTCTTT. Protein: CASSLTIPARDSTEAFF.

The rearrangement uses TRBV7-9 and TRBJ1-2; TRBD1 matches at 7 bases. The trim removed 1 base at V and 9 bases at J, leaving 11 bases unmatched. CDR1 and CDR2 from the germline V gene are SEHNR and FQNEAQ (reference sequence). This CDR3 region has 15 residues. CDR3 amino acids: CASSLEGAATGSYTF. The CDR3 nucleotides are TGTGCCAGCAGCTTAGAGGGGGCAGCGACTGGCAGCTACACCTTC.

This chain uses TRBV3-1 with TRBJ2-6; no clear D. This CDR3 has 14 amino acids. Germline V lookup: CDR1 LGHDT, CDR2 YNNKEL (reference sequence). The V and J ends lost 3 bases and 1 base respectively, with 4 bases between them. CDR3 region: CASSHGSGANVLTF. In nucleotides, the CDR3 is TGTGCCAGCAGCCACGGTTCTGGGGCCAACGTCCTGACTTTC.

The rearrangement links TRBV20-1 to TRBJ2-3; weak D call: TRBD1 (6 bases). The CDR3 loop spans 13 amino acids. Germline CDR1 reads DFQATT; CDR2 reads SNEGSKA (reference sequence). The CDR3 loop reads CSCRGSAVDTQYF. The CDR3, as DNA: TGCAGCTGTAGGGGGTCTGCGGTCGATACGCAGTATTTT.

The V call is TRBV10-3, the J call TRBJ2-5, with TRBD1 matching 10 bases. TRBJ2-7 matches the DNA end more closely, so the J call is doubtful. Germline assignment: CDR1 ENHRY and CDR2 SYGVKD. This CDR3 contains 12 residues. CDR3 protein: CAIGRTGGEQYF. The CDR3 coding sequence is TGTGCCATCGGAAGGACAGGGGGCGAGCAGTACTTC.

In its sample, this clonotype was seen a few times. The chain recombines TRBV7-8 with TRBJ2-4; D possibly corresponds to TRBD2 (6 bases). The DNA end is more similar to TRBJ2-7, so the J call may be wrong. The CDR3 runs 15 residues. CDR1 and CDR2 from the germline V gene are SGHVS and FQNEAQ. The CDR3 DNA follows: TGTGCCAGCAGCTTAGGCGCGGGGCCCTCCTACGAGCAGTACTTC. This gives the protein CASSLGAGPSYEQYF.

In this sample, this clonotype turned up a few times. This chain links TRBV29-1 with TRBJ2-7; 7 positions agree with TRBD1. The germline V gene has CDR1 SQVTM and CDR2 ANQGSEA. This CDR3 region has 12 residues. The V and J ends lost 6 bases and 6 bases, in that order; junction bases with no gene match: 8. DNA for the CDR3: TGCAGCGTCTACAGGGGTGGGGCCGAGCAGTACTTC. This sequence encodes CSVYRGGAEQYF.

V and J are TRBV2 and TRBJ2-6; D is undetermined. Per germline, CDR1 SNHLY and CDR2 FYNNEI. Trimming removed 1 base at V and 2 bases at J, with 6 bases between. There are 15 residues in the CDR3. CDR3 sequence: CASSEGRTGANVLTF. The DNA of the CDR3 is TGTGCCAGCAGTGAAGGGCGGACTGGGGCCAACGTCCTGACTTTC. Drawing the rest from reference TRBV2 and TRBJ2-6, the complete variable domain is EPEVTQTPSHQVTQMGQEVILRCVPISNHLYFYWYRQILGQKVEFLVSFYNNEISEKSEIFDDQFSVERPDGSNFTLKIRSTKLEDSAMYFCASSEGRTGANVLTFGAGSRLTVL.

V usage is TRBV7-2 and J usage is TRBJ2-3, with D hard to call. The CDR3 spans 17 residues. V was shortened by 5 bases and J by 0 bases, with 18 bases between the two germline ends. Germline V lookup: CDR1 SGHTA, CDR2 FQGNSA. CDR3 protein: CASSPQLGYTSTDTQYF. The CDR3 DNA reads TGTGCCAGCAGCCCCCAGCTGGGTTACACTAGCACAGATACGCAGTATTTT.

This chain joins TRBV28 and TRBJ2-1; 11 bases agree with TRBD2. The germline V gene has CDR1 MDHEN and CDR2 SYDVKM. The CDR3 loop spans 15 amino acids. With 7 bases clipped from V and 4 bases from J, the junction kept 6 bases outside the gene matches. The CDR3 bases are TGTGCCAGCACCCCGACTAGCGGGGCTTACAATGAGCAGTTCTTC. Amino acid sequence: CASTPTSGAYNEQFF.

This clonotype was counted only a few times. V and J are TRBV7-8 and TRBJ2-7, with D perhaps matching TRBD1 (5 bases). The germline CDR1 and CDR2 sequences are SGHVS and FQNEAQ. The CDR3 spans 17 residues. The V gene lost 1 base and the J gene lost 4 bases, with 20 bases spanning the gap. The CDR3 nucleotides read TGTGCCAGCAGCTTAGTGCCGGTAGGGCAGGGAATTTACGAGCAGTACTTC. It specifies CASSLVPVGQGIYEQYF.

Only one count was recorded for this clonotype. The J gene is TRBJ1-1, the V gene TRBV3-1; weak D call: TRBD1 (5 bases). V was trimmed by 5 bases and J by 10 bases, leaving 14 bases between them. The CDR3 contains 12 residues. Germline V CDR1 and CDR2: LGHDT, YNNKEL (reference sequence). DNA of the CDR3: TGTGCCAGCAGCAATCTCGGGGCGGGAGCTTTCTTT. It is translated as CASSNLGAGAFF.

The chain employs TRBV12-3 or TRBV12-4 and TRBJ2-1; maybe TRBD2 (7 bases). The CDR3 spans 16 residues. The V end lost 4 bases, the J end lost 1 base, and 14 bases lay between the germline ends. CDR3 residues: CASSSSGGGSYNEQFF. CDR3 DNA: TGTGCCAGCAGTTCCTCGGGGGGCGGGTCCTACAATGAGCAGTTCTTC.

The chain employs TRBV9 and TRBJ2-3; 7 nucleotides align to TRBD2. Germline assignment: CDR1 SGDLS and CDR2 YYNGEE. V shed 4 bases and J 0 bases; nucleotides not matched to a gene: 11. The CDR3 has 17 residues. CDR3 DNA sequence: TGTGCCAGCAGCCCCCGAGGGAGGGGCTCTAGCACAGATACGCAGTATTTT. Translation gives CASSPRGRGSSTDTQYF.

The gene calls are TRBV27 and TRBJ2-5; a possible D gene is TRBD1 (6 bases). The CDR3 is 17 amino acids. Germline lookup yields CDR1 MNHEY and CDR2 SMNVEV (reference sequence). V was shortened by 0 bases and J by 11 bases, with 25 bases between the two germline ends. CDR3 amino acids: CASSLSNTGLPYNEQYF. The CDR3 DNA follows: TGTGCCAGCAGTTTATCGAATACAGGGTTGCCATACAATGAGCAGTACTTC.